Given below is one T cell receptor beta chain in context. Its antigen is currently not known. Base qualities are not at hand, and no much larger clone is one base apart. Trimming takes 4 bases from V and 0 bases from J, and the germline ends sit 14 bases apart. Looking up the germline V gene (reference sequence) yields CDR1 SGHNT and CDR2 YYREEE. There are 16 amino acids in the CDR3, from cysteine to phenylalanine inclusive. Only the CDR3 DNA is retained, 48 bases long and in frame from the first base. Genomic DNA was extracted from sorted cells for sequencing of the TCRbeta CDR3 region. TCRbeta CDR3 regions were sequenced using the immunoSEQ Assay. Here the immuneACCESS table is served through TCRdb, limited to in-frame sequences with V and J called. Missing clones are a known gap in these copies; in checked studies unresolved V genes cover under half, and the rest lacks a known reason. The sample has some 95,000 clones on record, around 85% of them singletons. The ten largest make up less than 5% of the sample.

This entry is derived from a study of OX40 agonist ivuxolimab in advanced cancers. Notes on the research overall: Ivuxolimab was a fully human IgG2 agonistic monoclonal antibody targeting the costimulatory receptor OX40 (CD134). Three dose-escalation patients achieved partial responses, one with hepatocellular carcinoma and two with cutaneous melanoma. Prior anti-PD-1, anti-PD-L1 or anti-CTLA-4 therapy was permitted, and checkpoint inhibitors had been received by 30% to 40% of dose-escalation patients. The monotherapy dose-escalation portion (N of about 49 patients) of the phase I ivuxolimab trial is reported in the paper. In the dose-escalation cohort, 70% to 85% of patients were male, and the mean age was approximately 60 years with a range of about 20 to 80. Of the roughly 52 dose-escalation patients, hepatocellular carcinoma was present in 19, melanoma in around 15, renal cell carcinoma in 9 and head and neck cancer in 9. The point of sequencing TCRbeta in the periphery was to test whether ivuxolimab changed TCR sequence diversity and drove clonal T-cell expansion. Intravenous ivuxolimab was administered to patients every 2 weeks at six dose levels: 0.01, 0.1, 0.3, 1.5, 3 and 10 mg/kg. Beyond this particular receptor, the publication reports: In the 0.1-3.0 mg/kg groups, partial responders were among the patients with the lowest normalized peripheral clonal expansion, particularly in CD8+ T cells. At doses of 0.1 to 3.0 mg/kg, clonal expansion of both CD4+ and CD8+ blood T cells was observed from baseline to week 6. Low levels of normalized T-cell clonal expansion were also seen in some patients who did not respond. After ivuxolimab, expanded clones were on average more numerous among CD8+ T cells than among CD4+ T cells. Which antigens the clonally expanded peripheral T cells were specific for was not determined.

The trial excluded patients who had a history of autoimmune disease or were on systemic immunosuppression. Peripheral blood for TCR sequencing was collected from all dose cohorts at baseline, on cycle 4 day 1, and on cycle 7 day 1. Samples came from an open-label, multicenter, first-in-human phase I dose-escalation trial of ivuxolimab. Adults with locally advanced or metastatic head and neck squamous cell, hepatocellular, melanoma or renal cell carcinoma were enrolled in the trial. Before TCR sequencing, CD4+ T cells and CD8+ T cells from peripheral blood were sorted into separate populations. The starting material was CD4+ or CD8+ T cells sorted from blood, obtained in a trial of the OX40 agonist ivuxolimab. The sequence links TRBV5-4 to TRBJ2-1; possibly the D gene is TRBD2, per 6 matching bases. The receptor comes from an adult with an advanced solid tumor such as melanoma, head and neck, liver or kidney cancer. At the DNA level, the sequence is TGTGCCAGCAGCGTGCTCGCGGGAAGCTCCTACAATGAGCAGTTCTTC. This sequence encodes CASSVLAGSSYNEQFF.